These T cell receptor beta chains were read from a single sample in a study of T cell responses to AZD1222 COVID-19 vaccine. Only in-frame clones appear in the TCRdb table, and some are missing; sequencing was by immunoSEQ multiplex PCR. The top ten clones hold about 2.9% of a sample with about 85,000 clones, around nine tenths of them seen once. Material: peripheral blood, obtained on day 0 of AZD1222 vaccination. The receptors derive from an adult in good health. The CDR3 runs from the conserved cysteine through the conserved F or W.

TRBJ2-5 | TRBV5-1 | CASNHQGPRAQETQYF
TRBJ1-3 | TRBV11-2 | CASSSQGSGNTIYF
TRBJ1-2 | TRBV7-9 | CASSSTDGYTF
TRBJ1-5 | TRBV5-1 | CASSLGDIDQPQHF
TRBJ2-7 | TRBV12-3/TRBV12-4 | CASSLVGADEQYF
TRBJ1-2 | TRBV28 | CASSTGTGHYGYTF
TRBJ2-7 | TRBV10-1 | CASSEGGAPYEQYF
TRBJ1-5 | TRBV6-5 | CASSYSGPSRNQPQHF
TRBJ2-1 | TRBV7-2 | CASSSPGTGSYNEQFF
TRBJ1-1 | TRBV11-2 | CASSSTGENTEAFF
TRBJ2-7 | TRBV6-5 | CASSYGSSAYEQYF
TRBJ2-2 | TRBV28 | CASSYTSVRGELFF
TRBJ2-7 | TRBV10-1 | CASSESGLSGEQYF
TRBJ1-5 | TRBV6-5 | CASSQGQLFNQPQHF
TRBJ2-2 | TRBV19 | CASSPDRRTVSGELFF
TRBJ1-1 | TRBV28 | CASSEGGTEAFF
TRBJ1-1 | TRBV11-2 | CASSLGRQGVNTEAFF
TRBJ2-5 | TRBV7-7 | CASSLSAGGPQTQYF
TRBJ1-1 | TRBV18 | CASSPATANTEAFF
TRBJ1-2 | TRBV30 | CAWSVLRNFNGYTF